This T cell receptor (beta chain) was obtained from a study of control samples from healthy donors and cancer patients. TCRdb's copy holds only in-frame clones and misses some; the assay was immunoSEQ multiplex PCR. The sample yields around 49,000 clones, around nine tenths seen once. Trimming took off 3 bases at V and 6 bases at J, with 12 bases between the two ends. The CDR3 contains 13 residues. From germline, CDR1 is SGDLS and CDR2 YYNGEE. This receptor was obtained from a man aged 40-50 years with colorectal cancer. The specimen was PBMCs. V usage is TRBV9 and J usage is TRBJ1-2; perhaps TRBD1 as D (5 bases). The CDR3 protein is CASSAAGWDGYTF. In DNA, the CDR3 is TGTGCCAGCAGCGCCGCAGGGTGGGATGGCTACACCTTC.